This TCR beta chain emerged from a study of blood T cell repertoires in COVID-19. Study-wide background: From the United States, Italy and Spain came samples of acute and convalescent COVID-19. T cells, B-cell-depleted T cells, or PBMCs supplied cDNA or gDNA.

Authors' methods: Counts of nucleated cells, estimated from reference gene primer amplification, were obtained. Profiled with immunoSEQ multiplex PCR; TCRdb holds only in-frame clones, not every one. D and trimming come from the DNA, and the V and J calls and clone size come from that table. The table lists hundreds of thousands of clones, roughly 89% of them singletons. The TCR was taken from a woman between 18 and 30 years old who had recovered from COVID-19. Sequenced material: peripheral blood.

The CDR3 region is CASSYTGTIRELFF. CDR3 bases: TGTGCCAGCAGTTACACCGGGACAATCAGGGAGCTGTTTTTT. The chain carries TRBV6-2 or TRBV6-3 and TRBJ2-2; maybe TRBD1 (6 bases). Germline CDR1 MNHEY, CDR2 SVGEGT. The CDR3 length is 14 residues. The ends were cut back, 2 bases at V and 9 bases at J, with 13 bases in the middle.